These 7 T cell receptor beta chains were all obtained from the same sample, sequenced in a study of T cells in Graves' hyperthyroidism and ophthalmopathy. Amplified TCR beta CDR3 regions derived from RNA transcripts. When the TCR CDR3 underwent first-round RT-PCR, the HTBI primer set was used. TCRdb redid the calling of the multiplex PCR reads with MiXCR, one entry per CDR3 protein. Seen here are 490,000 or so distinct CDR3 sequences, around a fifth observed once, and the top ten hold 45% to 50%. Sequences were obtained from blood. These TCRs come from a woman in her 70s with Graves' ophthalmopathy.

This clonotype was seen ten or more times. The CDR3 DNA reads as TGTGCCAGCAGCTTAGGGAGTATGGGGCGGGACACTGAAGCTTTCTTT. The encoded protein is CASSLGSMGRDTEAFF. The chain employs TRBV7-8 and TRBJ1-1, with TRBD1 as a possible D gene (5 bases). Germline CDR1 is SGHVS and CDR2 is FQNEAQ. Trimming removed 1 base at V and 3 bases at J, with 15 bases between. The CDR3 is made up of 16 amino acids.

Only a few counts were recorded for this clonotype. The V gene is TRBV10-3, the J gene TRBJ1-1; tentative D call: TRBD1 (5 bases). Trimming shortened V by 6 bases and J by 0 bases, and 8 bases separated the two germline ends. CDR1 and CDR2 (germline): ENHRY, SYGVKD. The CDR3 has 13 amino acids. The DNA for the CDR3 is TGTGCCATCAGCGGGACGGTGAACACTGAAGCTTTCTTT. As protein: CAISGTVNTEAFF.

This clonotype was seen a few times. The V gene is TRBV14, the J gene TRBJ1-2, with unresolved D. Per the germline V gene, CDR1 is SGHDN and CDR2 is FVKESK. The CDR3 totals 16 residues. Trimming removed 4 bases from V and 0 bases from J, with 15 bases in between. This CDR3 reads CASSLNPVRANYGYTF. In nucleotides, the CDR3 is TGTGCCAGCAGCCTCAATCCGGTCCGAGCTAACTATGGCTACACCTTC.

The V call is TRBV30, the J call TRBJ1-3; unclear D gene. V was clipped by 4 bases and J by 7 bases, with 14 bases between them. The CDR3 length is 13 residues. The V gene's germline CDR1 is GTSNPN and CDR2 SVGIG (reference sequence). The CDR3 loop is CAWTSRVVNTIYF. The CDR3 bases are TGTGCCTGGACTTCAAGGGTAGTGAACACCATATATTTT.

The rearrangement links TRBV20-1 to TRBJ2-7, with D possibly being TRBD2 (5 bases). The CDR3 runs 14 residues. Germline CDR1 and CDR2: DFQATT and SNEGSKA (reference sequence). Trimming cost V 5 bases and J 3 bases, with 17 bases left between them. CDR3 in DNA: TGCAGTGCTCGCGGCGTAGCGCCCTTCTACGAGCAGTACTTC. Its translation is CSARGVAPFYEQYF.

V is TRBV6-1 and J is TRBJ2-3; no reliable D call. The V gene's germline CDR1 is MNHNS and CDR2 SASEGT. CDR3 length: 13 residues. The V and J ends lost 5 bases and 9 bases respectively, with 15 bases between them. The CDR3 loop reads CASSLAGPTTQYF. For the CDR3, the DNA is TGTGCCAGCAGTTTAGCCGGACCCACGACGCAGTATTTT.

The chain combines TRBV4-1 with TRBJ2-2, with 11 bases identical to TRBD2. This CDR3 contains 17 residues. Losses at the gene ends were 2 bases for V and 5 bases for J; bases not matched to a gene: 7. Looked up from germline, CDR1 is MGHRA and CDR2 is YSYEKL. The CDR3 region has the DNA TGCGCCAGCAGCCAAATACTAGCGGGAGTGCGGACCGGGGAGCTGTTTTTT. This codes for CASSQILAGVRTGELFF.